This record looks at one TCR beta chain sequence and its context. Antigen: not known. The length of the CDR3 is 15 residues. Trimming at V came to 5 bases and at J to 2 bases, leaving 4 bases not matched to a gene. CDR1 and CDR2 (germline): ENHRY, SYGVKD. Only in-frame clones appear in the TCRdb table, and some are missing; sequencing was by immunoSEQ multiplex PCR. The sample contains approximately 24,000 clones, more than 75% of which appear only once. All patients relapsed after autologous stem cell transplantation, and brentuximab vedotin exposure varied. The data belong to a study of PD-1 blockade in classical Hodgkin lymphoma. Across the whole study: The study gave patients nivolumab 3 mg/kg intravenously every 2 weeks.

Study findings and constraints: The diversity seen at baseline in complete responders resembled that of newly diagnosed patients. What caused the repertoire differences, perhaps disease activity or prior therapy, remains undefined.

The TCR originated in a human donor with classical Hodgkin lymphoma. The specimen comprised peripheral blood mononuclear cells (PBMCs), sampled at baseline. V is TRBV10-3 and J is TRBJ2-7; 12 nucleotides align to TRBD1. The CDR3 here is CAISPGQGAPYEQYF. The CDR3 nucleotides read TGTGCCATCAGTCCGGGACAGGGGGCACCCTACGAGCAGTACTTC.